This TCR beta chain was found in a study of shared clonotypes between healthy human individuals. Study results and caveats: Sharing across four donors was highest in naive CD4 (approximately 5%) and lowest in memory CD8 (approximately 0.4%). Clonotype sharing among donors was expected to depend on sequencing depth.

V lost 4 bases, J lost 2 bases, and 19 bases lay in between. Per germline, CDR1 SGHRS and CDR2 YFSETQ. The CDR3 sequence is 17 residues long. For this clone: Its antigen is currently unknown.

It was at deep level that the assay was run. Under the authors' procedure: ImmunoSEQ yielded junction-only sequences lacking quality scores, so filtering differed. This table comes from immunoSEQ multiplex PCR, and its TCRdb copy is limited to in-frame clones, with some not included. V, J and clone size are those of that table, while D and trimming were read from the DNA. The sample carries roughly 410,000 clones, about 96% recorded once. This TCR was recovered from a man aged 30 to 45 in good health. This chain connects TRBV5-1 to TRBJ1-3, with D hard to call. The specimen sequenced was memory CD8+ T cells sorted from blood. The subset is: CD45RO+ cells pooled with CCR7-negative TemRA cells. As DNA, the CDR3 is TGCGCCAGCAGCCTTCACCCTGCCACCTCACCTGGAAACACCATATATTTT. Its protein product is CASSLHPATSPGNTIYF.